A single sample is the source of the 6 T cell receptor beta chains below, sequenced in a study of read filtering for tumor transcriptome and immune sequencing. Molecular barcoded adaptors covering alpha/delta and beta/gamma chains were used on 400 to 450 ng RNA. TCRdb re-derived calls from the reads in MiXCR, one entry per CDR3 protein. The data contain more than 70,000 distinct CDR3 sequences, roughly a fifth of them seen just once; the ten biggest clones take up about an eighth. Input material: a population of CD138-negative cells sorted from bone marrow. These receptor sequences come from a donor at least 40 years old with multiple myeloma.

On this clonotype itself: A much larger clone differs by one base, so this may be a read error. This likely comes from a read error, as the CDR3 has no conserved phenylalanine or tryptophan at its end. The chain combines TRBV11-2 with TRBJ2-1; 11 nucleotides match TRBD2. Germline loops: CDR1 SGHAT, CDR2 FQNNGV. The V and J ends lost 5 bases and 5 bases, in that order; junction bases with no gene match: 8. The CDR3 spans 16 residues. The CDR3 is CASSPIPGLADNEQFL. In DNA, the CDR3 is TGTGCCAGCAGCCCAATTCCGGGACTAGCGGACAATGAGCAGTTCCTC.

In its sample, this clonotype was seen many times. This chain connects TRBV5-4 to TRBJ2-1, with 9 bases fitting TRBD2. CDR1 is SGHNT, CDR2 YYREEE, per germline (reference sequence). This CDR3 contains 15 residues. The junction had 6 bases not matched to a gene; V was cut back by 4 bases and J by 4 bases. The CDR3 DNA follows: TGTGCCAGCAGCCGGGGCGGGGGGGTATACAATGAGCAGTTCTTC. Residues: CASSRGGGVYNEQFF.

Points on this clonotype: A much larger clone differs from this one at a single base, so this may be a read error. The chain couples TRBV5-1 to TRBJ2-3, with unresolved D. CDR1 SGHRS and CDR2 YFSETQ come from the germline V gene. This CDR3 has 12 residues. CDR3 amino acids: CTSRIGTDTQYF. The CDR3 nucleotides are TGCACCAGCAGAATCGGGACAGATACGCAGTATTTT.

This clonotype was observed a handful of times. This chain connects TRBV29-1 to TRBJ2-7; D may be TRBD2 (5 bases). This CDR3 is 15 amino acids long. Trimming took off 7 bases at V and 0 bases at J, with 19 bases between the two ends. Per the germline V gene, CDR1 is SQVTM and CDR2 is ANQGSEA. The CDR3 sequence: CSADLSGGGSYEQYF. The CDR3 DNA follows: TGCAGCGCCGACCTGAGTGGCGGAGGCTCCTACGAGCAGTACTTC.

This clonotype was counted ten times or more. DNA for the CDR3: TGTGCCAGCAGCGAATATAGCGGGGGGGCTCACGGGGAGCTGTTTTTT. This gives the protein CASSEYSGGAHGELFF. J is TRBJ2-2 and V is TRBV7-8; 11 bases are shared with TRBD2. Looked up from germline, CDR1 is SGHVS and CDR2 is FQNEAQ. There are 16 residues in the CDR3. With V trimmed by 5 bases and J by 7 bases, 9 bases remained unmatched. Full variable domain (rest looked up from reference TRBV7-8 and TRBJ2-2): GAGVSQSPRYKVAKRGQDVALRCDPISGHVSLFWYQQALGQGPEFLTYFQNEAQLDKSGLPSDRFFAERPEGSVSTLKIQRTQQEDSAVYLCASSEYSGGAHGELFFGEGSRLTVL.

This clonotype was recorded many times. The V gene is TRBV28, the J gene TRBJ2-3; D is unclear. CDR3 size: 14 residues. Germline V CDR1 and CDR2: MDHEN, SYDVKM. The V end lost 6 bases, the J end lost 5 bases, and 15 bases lay between the germline ends. CDR3 loop: CASSGPPRGDTQYF. In DNA form, the CDR3 reads TGTGCCAGCAGCGGACCCCCCCGAGGAGATACGCAGTATTTT.